A selection of T cell receptor beta chains follows, all from one sample in a study of PD-1 blockade in classical Hodgkin lymphoma. Some clones are missing from TCRdb's copy, which holds only in-frame ones; the method was immunoSEQ multiplex PCR. Found here are nearly 100,000 clones, approximately 80% of them singletons; the top ten hold about 12%. The sample consisted of peripheral blood mononuclear cells (PBMCs), taken at baseline. Every receptor here comes from a human donor with classical Hodgkin lymphoma. The CDR3 runs from the conserved cysteine through the conserved F or W.

V gene,J gene,CDR3 protein
TRBV10-3,TRBJ2-7,CAISGQGYEQYF
TRBV4-1,TRBJ2-2,CASSQEPLFPGELFF
TRBV5-1,TRBJ2-1,CASSLGLGELREQFF
TRBV27,TRBJ2-3,CASSNRDRASDTQYF
TRBV28,TRBJ2-5,CASSPPGGGRTQYF
TRBV9,TRBJ2-2,CASSALTSGSNTGELFF
TRBV7-9,TRBJ1-1,CASSLVQDTEAFF
TRBV18,TRBJ2-6,CASSKVSPGANVLTF
TRBV5-1,TRBJ2-1,CASSLAKGSGRLMWNEQFF
TRBV10-3,TRBJ2-1,CAISEGGEQFF
TRBV28,TRBJ2-7,CASSPGQERYEQYF
TRBV7-2,TRBJ1-1,CASSLGQNTEAFF
TRBV5-1,TRBJ2-7,CASSLRGSYYEQYF
TRBV9,TRBJ2-1,CASSVDSGTYNEQFF
TRBV27,TRBJ2-7,CASGTYEQYF
TRBV2,TRBJ2-1,CASSAASGRSYNEQFF
TRBV6-6,TRBJ1-2,CASSRDRDYGYTF
TRBV19,TRBJ2-1,CASIGGGNSYNEQFF
TRBV14,TRBJ2-2,CASSLRQGRTGELFF